Following are 6 T cell receptor beta chains from one sample sequenced in a study of blood T cells in healthy people across ages. A J-beta primer mix and a sample-barcoded 5' primer were used in a second PCR of about 7 to 12 cycles. From the 5' RACE reads, TCRdb called clonotypes with MiXCR, one entry per CDR3 protein. The sample lists approximately 810,000 distinct CDR3 sequences, 29% occurring once. Sequencing was done on a sample of blood. The source of these receptors is a woman at least 80 years old in good health.

This chain connects TRBV7-8 to TRBJ2-7; 7 nucleotides line up with TRBD1. The germline gives CDR1 SGHVS, CDR2 FQNEAQ. V trimming: 5 bases; J trimming: 6 bases; junction bases outside the gene matches: 7. The CDR3 contains 13 residues. The CDR3 sequence is CASSKRQGLEQYF. The CDR3 DNA reads TGTGCCAGCAGCAAAAGACAGGGCCTCGAGCAGTACTTC.

This clonotype has only a few counts. This chain connects TRBV27 to TRBJ1-5; 9 nucleotides match TRBD1. Trimming cost V 5 bases and J 0 bases; bases outside gene matches: 5. The germline V gene has CDR1 MNHEY and CDR2 SMNVEV (reference sequence). This CDR3 has 16 residues. As DNA, the CDR3 is TGTGCCAGCAGTAAGACAGGGGGGGTTAGCAATCAGCCCCAGCATTTT. This codes for CASSKTGGVSNQPQHF.

The V and J genes are TRBV11-3 and TRBJ2-1, with D hard to call. V dropped 2 bases and J dropped 7 bases, with 12 bases sitting between them. This CDR3 comprises 14 residues. The germline CDR1 and CDR2 sequences are SGHNT and YENEEA. The CDR3 loop reads CASSLPPTPNEQFF. Written as DNA, the CDR3 is TGTGCCAGCAGCTTACCTCCCACCCCTAATGAGCAGTTCTTC.

The chain combines TRBV21-1 with TRBJ2-2; the table's D gene call, TRBD1, was not cross checked with the DNA. TRBV21-1 is marked as a pseudogene. The length of the CDR3 is 17 residues. The CDR3 protein is CASSSRGAGRKVGELFF. The CDR3 nucleotides are TGTGCCAGCAGCTCGAGGGGGGCAGGGCGGAAAGTCGGGGAGCTGTTTTTT.

This clonotype showed up many times. The V gene is TRBV5-1, the J gene TRBJ1-2; 10 nucleotides match TRBD1. With V trimmed by 3 bases and J by 5 bases, 7 bases remained unmatched. The CDR3 length is 15 residues. From germline, CDR1 is SGHRS and CDR2 YFSETQ. CDR3 DNA: TGCGCCAGCAGCTGGGGACAGGGGTCAAAATATGGCTACACCTTC. It yields the protein CASSWGQGSKYGYTF. Full variable domain (outside the CDR3, taken from reference TRBV5-1 and TRBJ1-2): KAGVTQTPRYLIKTRGQQVTLSCSPISGHRSVSWYQQTPGQGLQFLFEYFSETQRNKGNFPGRFSGRQFSNSRSEMNVSTLELGDSALYLCASSWGQGSKYGYTFGSGTRLTVV.

This chain connects TRBV7-2 to TRBJ2-7; D is unresolved. Per germline, CDR1 SGHTA and CDR2 FQGNSA. The CDR3 runs 12 residues. V gave up 5 bases and J gave up 3 bases, with 8 bases separating them. CDR3 bases: TGTGCCAGCAGCCTAGTGTGCTACGAGCAGTACTTC. Translation: CASSLVCYEQYF.